The T cell receptor beta chain described here comes from a study of T-cell memory formation after mild COVID-19. Whole-study context: TCR clusters were largely donor specific.

This clonotype was picked up a small number of times. Antigen: not known. The ends lost 0 bases at V and 4 bases at J; junction bases unmatched: 1. CDR3 length: 14 residues. Germline V lookup: CDR1 LGHNA, CDR2 YNFKEQ. 5'RACE with constant-segment primers yielded barcoded, UMI-tagged TCR alpha and TCR beta cDNA libraries. TCRdb redid the calling of the 5' RACE reads with MiXCR, one entry per CDR3 protein. The repertoire holds about 260,000 distinct CDR3 sequences, with 16% as singletons. Study-wide findings and caveats: Later expanders leaned toward CD4+, whereas clones contracting from day 15 to 85 were balanced CD4/CD8. Pre-infection memory contained some responding clones, which suggested that cross-reactive memory had joined.

The TCR was taken from a man aged 18-30 years who had mild COVID-19 (a few samples of this study predate the infection). Cell type and time point are not known. Sequencing was done on a sample of PBMCs or a T cell subset sorted from them (not recorded which). This chain connects TRBV4-2 to TRBJ1-2; 8 bases match TRBD1. CDR3 bases: TGTGCCAGCAGCCAAGACAGGGGGCCCTATGGCTACACCTTC. This encodes CASSQDRGPYGYTF.